Presented here are 24 T cell receptor beta chains from one specimen sequenced in a study of blood T cell repertoires in COVID-19. Profiling relied on immunoSEQ multiplex PCR, and the TCRdb table lists in-frame clones only, not all of them. The sample has hundreds of thousands of clones; about 80% are singletons. The sequenced sample was peripheral blood. All receptors derive from a woman aged 80 or older with acute or convalescent COVID-19.

The rearrangement joins TRBV28 to TRBJ1-5, with TRBD1 matching 7 bases. Per germline, CDR1 MDHEN and CDR2 SYDVKM. V was pared by 6 bases and J by 4 bases, with 6 bases of the junction left unmatched. CDR3 length: 14 amino acids. CDR3 sequence (DNA): TGTGCCAGCAGACATGACAGGGCTAATCAGCCCCAGCATTTT. This translates into CASRHDRANQPQHF.

V usage is TRBV28 and J usage is TRBJ2-7; TRBD1 matches at 7 bases. This CDR3 has 14 amino acids. In germline, CDR1 is MDHEN, CDR2 SYDVKM. Trimming took 6 bases from V and 4 from J; bases not matched to a gene: 9. This CDR3 is CASSSRDRIYEQYF. CDR3 nucleotides: TGTGCCAGCAGCTCCCGGGACAGAATTTACGAGCAGTACTTC. The full variable domain, rest sourced from reference TRBV28 and TRBJ2-7, is DVKVTQSSRYLVKRTGEKVFLECVQDMDHENMFWYRQDPGLGLRLIYFSYDVKMKEKGDIPEGYSVSREKKERFSLILESASTNQTSMYLCASSSRDRIYEQYFGPGTRLTVT.

This sequence joins TRBV28 and TRBJ2-5, with D possibly matching TRBD1 (5 bases). Per the germline V gene, CDR1 is MDHEN and CDR2 is SYDVKM. The V end lost 2 bases, the J end lost 0 bases, and 7 bases lay between the germline ends. The CDR3 runs to 14 residues. This CDR3 is CASSLTGHQETQYF. For the CDR3, the DNA is TGTGCCAGCAGTTTAACAGGACACCAAGAGACCCAGTACTTC.

The gene calls are TRBV24-1 and TRBJ1-4; 8 bases map to TRBD1. V was pared by 3 bases and J by 2 bases, with 4 bases of the junction left unmatched. The germline V gene has CDR1 KGHDR and CDR2 SFDVKD. CDR3 length equals 16 residues. CDR3 DNA: TGTGCCACCAGTGATGGGGACAGGAGGACTAATGAAAAACTGTTTTTT. It encodes CATSDGDRRTNEKLFF.

The chain combines TRBV6-6 with TRBJ1-4, with 8 bases that match TRBD1. The V gene's germline CDR1 is MNHNY and CDR2 SVGAGI (reference sequence). This CDR3 has 14 residues. The V gene end was trimmed by 6 bases and the J gene end by 3 bases; junction bases not matched to a gene: 3. The CDR3: CASSSDRANEKLFF. Here the CDR3 DNA reads TGTGCCAGCAGCTCGGACAGGGCTAATGAAAAACTGTTTTTT.

The chain combines TRBV10-2 with TRBJ2-1; D not certain. The CDR3 runs 14 residues. The germline V gene encodes CDR1 WSHSY and CDR2 SAAADI. Trimming pared 4 bases from V and 2 bases from J, leaving 9 bases between. CDR3 sequence reads: CASSGLSAYNEQFF. The DNA of the CDR3 is TGCGCCAGCAGTGGACTCAGCGCCTACAATGAGCAGTTCTTC.

The V call is TRBV29-1, the J call TRBJ2-3, with TRBD1 matching 7 bases. The ends lost 6 bases at V and 6 bases at J; junction bases unmatched: 12. The CDR3 extends over 14 amino acids. Looked up from germline, CDR1 is SQVTM and CDR2 is ANQGSEA. The CDR3 DNA reads as TGCAGCGTCGGCCGGGACAGCCGCGGGGATACGCAGTATTTT. This gives the protein CSVGRDSRGDTQYF.

The chain is built from TRBV12-5 and TRBJ1-1; 7 bases match TRBD1. V lost 6 bases, J lost 7 bases, and 8 bases stayed unmatched. The CDR3 has 13 residues. Per the germline V gene, CDR1 is LGHNT and CDR2 is FRNRAP. The CDR3 region is CASGGDSHSEAFF. The CDR3 coding sequence is TGTGCTAGTGGCGGGGACAGCCACAGTGAAGCTTTCTTT. The variable domain in full, completed from reference TRBV12-5 and TRBJ1-1, reads DARVTQTPRHKVTEMGQEVTMRCQPILGHNTVFWYRQTMMQGLELLAYFRNRAPLDDSGMPKDRFSAEMPDATLATLKIQPSEPRDSAVYFCASGGDSHSEAFFGQGTRLTVV.

This sequence joins TRBV2 and TRBJ2-1; weak D call: TRBD1 (6 bases). This CDR3 comprises 14 residues. CDR1 SNHLY and CDR2 FYNNEI come from the germline V gene. V shed 7 bases and J shed 3 bases, with 13 bases lying between them. In DNA form, the CDR3 reads TGTGCCAGCACCCCAGGGGACATCTACAATGAGCAGTTCTTC. Protein product: CASTPGDIYNEQFF.

This clone appeared once. This chain joins TRBV5-1 and TRBJ1-2, with TRBD1 matching over 7 bases. CDR1 SGHRS and CDR2 YFSETQ come from the germline V gene. The CDR3 is 16 residues long. Germline trimming cut 2 bases from V and 1 base from J; bases unmatched to any gene: 8. The CDR3 loop is CASSFGDRDFNYGYTF. CDR3 in DNA: TGCGCCAGCAGCTTTGGTGACAGGGACTTTAACTATGGCTACACCTTC.

The J gene is TRBJ2-1, the V gene TRBV18, with a tentative D call TRBD2 (5 bases). The CDR3 totals 13 residues. Germline V lookup: CDR1 KGHSH, CDR2 LQKENI. V shed 2 bases and J shed 9 bases, with 11 bases lying between them. The CDR3 here is CASSPELRGEQFF. The DNA for the CDR3 is TGTGCCAGCTCACCAGAGCTCCGGGGTGAGCAGTTCTTC.

The chain has TRBV9 and TRBJ2-1, with TRBD1 matching 11 bases. The germline CDR1 and CDR2 sequences are SGDLS and YYNGEE. V trimming: 4 bases; J trimming: 0 bases; junction bases outside the gene matches: 9. The CDR3 has 18 residues. The DNA for the CDR3 is TGTGCCAGCAGCCGCCCTCCCGGGACAGGGGGCTCCTACAATGAGCAGTTCTTC. Residues: CASSRPPGTGGSYNEQFF.

The genes are TRBV24-1 and TRBJ1-6; D ambiguous. Germline V lookup: CDR1 KGHDR, CDR2 SFDVKD. The CDR3 has 18 amino acids. Trimming pared 4 bases from V and 8 bases from J, leaving 23 bases between. The CDR3 DNA is TGTGCCACCAGTGAGGGCGGGAGGGCTGAGGGCCGGTATTCACCCCTCCACTTT. Translation gives CATSEGGRAEGRYSPLHF.

Of note for this clone: This sample also contains other DNA sequences that code for the same CDR3. The rearrangement joins TRBV27 to TRBJ1-1; possible D gene TRBD1, 5 bases. This CDR3 contains 14 residues. Trimming pared 3 bases from V and 2 bases from J, leaving 10 bases between. CDR1 and CDR2 from the germline V gene are MNHEY and SMNVEV (reference sequence). CDR3 nucleotide sequence: TGTGCCAGCAGTTTTAGGGGCCAAAACACTGAAGCTTTCTTT. Protein product: CASSFRGQNTEAFF.

The rearrangement uses TRBV18 and TRBJ2-2, with TRBD1 matching 8 bases. The J segment lost 1 base and the V segment lost 2 bases, leaving 9 bases of the junction unmatched. Germline V gives CDR1 KGHSH, CDR2 LQKENI. This CDR3 region has 18 residues. The CDR3 loop reads CASSPSNPGTGNTGELFF. In DNA, the CDR3 is TGTGCCAGCTCACCATCAAATCCCGGGACAGGGAACACCGGGGAGCTGTTTTTT.

This clone was detected once. V usage is TRBV25-1 and J usage is TRBJ1-2; 9 nucleotides line up with TRBD1. This CDR3 spans 14 amino acids. Looked up from germline, CDR1 is MGHDK and CDR2 is SYGVNS. V lost 3 bases to trimming and J lost 2 bases; unmatched junction nucleotides: 1. The CDR3 bases are TGTGCCAGCAGTGACGACAGGGGGAACTATGGCTACACCTTC. Its translation: CASSDDRGNYGYTF.

The chain is built from TRBV5-1 and TRBJ2-3, with TRBD1 as a possible D gene (6 bases). The germline V gene has CDR1 SGHRS and CDR2 YFSETQ. CDR3 length: 15 residues. The V end was cut by 6 bases, the J end by 2 bases, with 16 bases between. The CDR3 DNA reads TGCGCCAGCAAACTGACAGGAGGCCTCACAGATACGCAGTATTTT. This gives the protein CASKLTGGLTDTQYF.

The V gene is TRBV2, the J gene TRBJ2-7; no firm D call. The CDR3 covers 13 residues. Deletions cut 3 bases from V and 0 bases from J, with 6 bases between. In germline, CDR1 is SNHLY, CDR2 FYNNEI. The CDR3 nucleotides read TGTGCCAGCAGTGACGTCTTCTCCTACGAGCAGTACTTC. Translation gives CASSDVFSYEQYF.

The rearrangement uses TRBV15 and TRBJ2-7, with 7 bases matching TRBD2. Trimming took 0 bases from V and 10 from J; bases not matched to a gene: 9. There are 14 residues in the CDR3. The germline V gene encodes CDR1 LNHNV and CDR2 YYDKDF (reference sequence). The CDR3 DNA reads TGTGCCACCAGCAGAGACGGAACCGCGGGGGAACAGTACTTC. Translation gives CATSRDGTAGEQYF. The full variable domain, rest sourced from reference TRBV15 and TRBJ2-7, is DAMVIQNPRYQVTQFGKPVTLSCSQTLNHNVMYWYQQKSSQAPKLLFHYYDKDFNNEADTPDNFQSRRPNTSFCFLDIRSPGLGDTAMYLCATSRDGTAGEQYFGPGTRLTVT.

Remarks on this clone: Different DNA sequences within this sample yield the same CDR3. The chain joins TRBV6-5 to TRBJ1-2; the match to TRBD1 covers 7 bases. Trimming took 0 bases from V and 5 from J; bases not matched to a gene: 3. Germline lookup yields CDR1 MNHEY and CDR2 SVGAGI. This CDR3 spans 14 amino acids. The CDR3 protein is CASSYSGGEYGYTF. DNA of the CDR3: TGTGCCAGCAGTTACTCAGGGGGCGAATATGGCTACACCTTC.

The chain has TRBV9 and TRBJ2-5, with TRBD1 matching over 8 bases. The V gene's germline CDR1 is SGDLS and CDR2 YYNGEE. There are 15 residues in the CDR3. Trimming cost V 0 bases and J 5 bases; bases outside gene matches: 6. The CDR3 loop reads CASSVGQGARETQYF. CDR3 nucleotides: TGTGCCAGCAGCGTAGGCCAGGGGGCGCGGGAGACCCAGTACTTC.

The chain recombines TRBV7-9 with TRBJ2-7; TRBD2 agrees at 7 bases. CDR1 SEHNR and CDR2 FQNEAQ come from the germline V gene (reference sequence). Trimming cost V 2 bases and J 3 bases; bases outside gene matches: 7. The CDR3 runs to 15 residues. CDR3 coding DNA: TGTGCCAGCAGCTTATTCAGCGGGAACTACTACGAGCAGTACTTC. Protein: CASSLFSGNYYEQYF.

V is TRBV19 and J is TRBJ2-2, with a weak D call TRBD2 (6 bases). Germline-derived CDR1 and CDR2 are LNHDA and SQIVND (reference sequence). The V end was cut by 7 bases, the J end by 2 bases, with 20 bases between. This CDR3 is 17 amino acids long. The CDR3 nucleotides read TGTGCCAGTACCCCATTGGGTGAGGGAGGTAACACCGGGGAGCTGTTTTTT. Residues: CASTPLGEGGNTGELFF.

This clone turned up a few times. The V and J genes are TRBV19 and TRBJ1-5; 7 bases align to TRBD1. Germline V gene data show CDR1 as LNHDA and CDR2 as SQIVND (reference sequence). The CDR3 extends over 14 amino acids. V was pared by 2 bases and J by 9 bases, with 7 bases of the junction left unmatched. The CDR3 sequence is CASSIRQGPWPQHF. CDR3 nucleotides: TGTGCCAGTAGTATACGACAGGGCCCGTGGCCCCAGCATTTT. Looking up the rest from reference TRBV19 and TRBJ1-5 gives the full variable domain: DGGITQSPKYLFRKEGQNVTLSCEQNLNHDAMYWYRQDPGQGLRLIYYSQIVNDFQKGDIAEGYSVSREKKESFPLTVTSAQKNPTAFYLCASSIRQGPWPQHFGDGTRLSIL.